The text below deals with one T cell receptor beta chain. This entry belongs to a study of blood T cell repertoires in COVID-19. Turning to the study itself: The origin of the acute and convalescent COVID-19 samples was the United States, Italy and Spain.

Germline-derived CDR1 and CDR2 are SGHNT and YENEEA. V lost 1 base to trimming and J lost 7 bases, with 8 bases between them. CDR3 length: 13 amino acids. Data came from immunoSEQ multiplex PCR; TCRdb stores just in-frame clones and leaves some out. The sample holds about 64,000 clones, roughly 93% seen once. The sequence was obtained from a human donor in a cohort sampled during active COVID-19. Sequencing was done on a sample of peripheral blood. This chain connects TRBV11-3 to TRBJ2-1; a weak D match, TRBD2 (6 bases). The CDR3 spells CASSLGGVNEQFF. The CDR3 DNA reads TGTGCCAGCAGCTTAGGCGGGGTTAATGAGCAGTTCTTC.